This TCR beta chain appears in the sequencing data of a study of T cell responses to AZD1222 COVID-19 vaccine. At the level of the study: Both about-4-week and about-12-week second-dose recipients were combined.

CDR1 SGHTA and CDR2 FQGNSA come from the germline V gene. Trimming took 1 base from V and 3 from J, leaving 13 bases between them. The CDR3 length is 15 residues. In the case of this clone: The antigen is undetermined.

Study-wide points: Sampled repertoires all dated from after the peak T cell response. In a largely white British group with more females than males, clonal diversity was possibly underestimated. Spike was spanned by vaccine-associated CD4 TCRs, which were dominant at 160-218 and 743-854.

Assay: immunoSEQ multiplex PCR; the TCRdb copy retains only in-frame clones and omits some. The sample lists more than 110,000 clones, roughly 92% occurring once. This material consisted of peripheral blood, taken on day 0 of AZD1222 vaccination. This clonotype was sampled from an adult in good health. The genes are TRBV7-2 and TRBJ2-7; D unclear. The CDR3 DNA sequence: TGTGCCAGCAGCTTAGGTGGACGTAGTGACTACGAGCAGTACTTC. Protein: CASSLGGRSDYEQYF.